A selection of T cell receptor beta chains follows, all from one sample in a study of T-cell memory formation after mild COVID-19. Each CDR3 protein is one row after TCRdb ran MiXCR on the 5' RACE reads. The sample has around 310,000 distinct CDR3 sequences; roughly an eighth are singletons. The material sequenced was PBMCs or a T cell subset sorted from them (not recorded which). These receptors came from a man younger than 35 who had mild COVID-19 (a few samples of this study predate the infection). Cell type and time point are not known. The CDR3 runs from the conserved cysteine through the conserved F or W. D genes are given only for firm matches. Only some rows state a clone size, as once, few, many or a class for expanded clones.

cdr3_length	clone_size	j_call	v_call	d_call	cdr3_nt	cdr3_aa
14	few	TRBJ1-5	TRBV4-1	NA	TGCGCCAGCAGCCAAGTCTTGCTGAATCAGCCCCAGCATTTT	CASSQVLLNQPQHF
14	NA	TRBJ2-7	TRBV30	NA	TGTGCCTGGAGACCCCCGGGGTCCTACTACGAGCAGTACTTC	CAWRPPGSYYEQYF
15	NA	TRBJ1-2	TRBV5-1	TRBD1	TGCGGCAGCAGCTTGGGACAGCCCACTAACTATGGCTACACCTTC	CGSSLGQPTNYGYTF
15	few	TRBJ2-7	TRBV12-3/TRBV12-4	NA	TGTGCCAGCAGTTTGAAGCTAGGGCGCGCCTACGAGCAGTACTTC	CASSLKLGRAYEQYF
16	NA	TRBJ1-1	TRBV5-1	NA	TGCGCCAGCAGCGGCAATCCAGGGGCGTTGAACACTGAAGCTTTCTTT	CASSGNPGALNTEAFF
12	NA	TRBJ1-6	TRBV7-9	NA	TGTGCCAGCAGCTTACCGGGCTCACCCCTCCACTTT	CASSLPGSPLHF
18	few	TRBJ1-2	TRBV7-3	TRBD1	TGTGCCAGCAGGGCCCCCGTCCCGGGACAGGGGGCTAACTATGGCTACACCTTC	CASRAPVPGQGANYGYTF
18	many	TRBJ2-3	TRBV12-5	TRBD2	TGTGCTAGTGGTTCACCCCTCGCTTCGGGGGGGAGCACAGATACGCAGTATTTT	CASGSPLASGGSTDTQYF
15	NA	TRBJ1-2	TRBV4-1	TRBD1	TGCGCCAGCAGCCTAAAGACAGGGAAGAACTATGGCTACACCTTC	CASSLKTGKNYGYTF
15	many	TRBJ2-4	TRBV7-2	TRBD2	TGTGCCAGCAGCTTAGGCCCGGACGGGGGGAACATTCAGTACTTC	CASSLGPDGGNIQYF
15	few	TRBJ2-2	TRBV5-8	TRBD2	TGTGCCAGCAGCTTTCGGGGGGAAAGCGCCGGGGAGCTGTTTTTT	CASSFRGESAGELFF
17	few	TRBJ2-3	TRBV5-1	TRBD2	TGCGCCAGCAGCTTGGGGACTAGCGGGGGGTCCACAGATACGCAGTATTTT	CASSLGTSGGSTDTQYF
11	few	TRBJ2-2	TRBV29-1	NA	TGCAGCGTTGTGGGATTCGGGGAGCTGTTTTTT	CSVVGFGELFF
13	NA	TRBJ1-5	TRBV10-3	NA	TGTGCCATCAGTGAGTCCCAGGATCAGCCCCAGCATTTT	CAISESQDQPQHF
15	NA	TRBJ2-1	TRBV18	NA	TGTGCCAGCTCACCGGGGACTCTCTCCTACAATGAGCAGTTCTTC	CASSPGTLSYNEQFF
14	NA	TRBJ2-1	TRBV29-1	TRBD1	TGCAGCGCCGAAGACAGGGTGGGATACAATGAGCAGTTCTTC	CSAEDRVGYNEQFF
15	few	TRBJ2-3	TRBV6-5	NA	TGTGCCAGCAGTAGACTAGGCCCTTGGCAAGATACGCAGTATTTT	CASSRLGPWQDTQYF
16	NA	TRBJ2-1	TRBV6-5	TRBD2	TGTGCCAGCAGTTACTTAGGACTAGCGTACGATGAGGAGCAGTTCTTC	CASSYLGLAYDEEQFF
12	NA	TRBJ2-7	TRBV7-8	TRBD2	TGTGCCAGCAGCTTAGGGACTAGCGGGGCGTACTTC	CASSLGTSGAYF
13	NA	TRBJ1-1	TRBV5-4	TRBD1	TGTGCCAGCAGCCAGACAGGGGACACTGAAGATTTCTTT	CASSQTGDTEDFF
15	NA	TRBJ2-2	TRBV5-1	TRBD1	TGCGCCAGCAGCCTGACAGGGGGACACACCGGGGAGCTGTTTTTT	CASSLTGGHTGELFF
15	few	TRBJ2-1	TRBV20-1	TRBD2	TGCAGTGCCACGCTACCGGGACTAGCGGACAATGAGCAGTTCTTC	CSATLPGLADNEQFF
15	few	TRBJ2-2	TRBV7-2	NA	TGTGCCAGCAGCGCGGACGGGAACTTACCCGGGGAGCTGTTTTTT	CASSADGNLPGELFF
15	NA	TRBJ2-1	TRBV10-3	NA	TGTGCCATCAGTGGTAGGGGTTCCCCCTACAATGAGCAGTTCTTC	CAISGRGSPYNEQFF
13	NA	TRBJ1-2	TRBV24-1	NA	TGTGCCACCAGTGTAGACAGAGCCTATGGCTACACCTTC	CATSVDRAYGYTF
15	NA	TRBJ1-5	TRBV5-1	NA	TGCGCCAGCAGCTTGGCCGATCCGGGCAATCAGCCCCAGCATTTT	CASSLADPGNQPQHF
14	few	TRBJ2-2	TRBV14	NA	TGTGCCAGCAGCCAAGACGCAGGGTACGGGGAGCTGTTTTTT	CASSQDAGYGELFF
13	few	TRBJ1-2	TRBV5-4	NA	TGTGCCAGCAGCTTGGCCGGCACCTGGGGCTACACCTTC	CASSLAGTWGYTF
14	NA	TRBJ2-7	TRBV11-2	NA	TGTGCCAGCAGCCCAAGGGTCGGGGGATTGGAGCAGTACTTC	CASSPRVGGLEQYF
12	NA	TRBJ1-4	TRBV6-1	NA	TGTGCCAGCAGTGAATTCGGGGAAAAACTGTTTTTT	CASSEFGEKLFF
15	NA	TRBJ2-6	TRBV20-1	NA	TGCAGTGCTAGGCGTGGGGGTTCTGGGGCCAACGTCCTGACTTTC	CSARRGGSGANVLTF
14	NA	TRBJ1-6	TRBV7-6	NA	TGTGCCAGCAGAAGTGGGGGTTTTAATTCACCCCTCCACTTT	CASRSGGFNSPLHF
15	NA	TRBJ1-6	TRBV25-1	NA	TGTGCCAGCAGTATCGGGCCGAACTATAATTCACCCCTCCACTTT	CASSIGPNYNSPLHF
15	NA	TRBJ2-1	TRBV19	TRBD1	TGTGCCAGTATCAGGACAGGGGTGGGTTTCAATGAGCAGTTCTTC	CASIRTGVGFNEQFF
13	NA	TRBJ2-3	TRBV12-3/TRBV12-4	TRBD2	TGTGCCGCAAGGGAGGGACCCACAGATACGCAGTATTTT	CAAREGPTDTQYF
13	NA	TRBJ1-2	TRBV6-5	NA	TGTGCCAGCAGTTATTTCAGGGAAGATGGCTACACCTTC	CASSYFREDGYTF
14	NA	TRBJ2-7	TRBV5-1	TRBD1	TGCGCCAGCACCTGGGGGACAGGGGGCTACGAGCAGTACTTC	CASTWGTGGYEQYF
18	few	TRBJ2-2	TRBV4-2	NA	TGTGCCAGCAGCCAACCTACCGGGACACGGGACCGAGGTGGGGAGCTGTTTTTT	CASSQPTGTRDRGGELFF
14	NA	TRBJ2-3	TRBV9	NA	TGTGCCAGCAGCCCGGTGCTAGCAGTAGATACGCAGTATTTT	CASSPVLAVDTQYF
15	few	TRBJ2-1	TRBV2	NA	TGTGCCAGCAGTGAAAGGGGTGTGGGGCGGGATGAGCAGTTCTTC	CASSERGVGRDEQFF
18	NA	TRBJ2-5	TRBV11-2	NA	TGTGCCAGCAGCTTAGATATTAGTGGCGGGGCGAGGTGGGAGACCCAGTACTTC	CASSLDISGGARWETQYF
17	few	TRBJ2-3	TRBV27	NA	TGTGCCAGCAGCTTCGCTTACTCGGGACTCCTCACAGATACGCAGTATTTT	CASSFAYSGLLTDTQYF
13	few	TRBJ1-1	TRBV19	NA	TGTGCCAGCCACGCGACCGGGGGCACTGAAGCTTTCTTT	CASHATGGTEAFF
15	many	TRBJ2-5	TRBV5-1	NA	TGCGCCAGCAGCTTGGGGGGACACCCGCAAGAGACCCAGTACTTC	CASSLGGHPQETQYF
17	many	TRBJ2-3	TRBV7-2	TRBD2	TGTGCCAGCAGCTTTGGACTAGCGGGGGGCCGTGGAGATACGCAGTATTTT	CASSFGLAGGRGDTQYF
15	NA	TRBJ2-3	TRBV20-1	TRBD2	TGCAGTGTCCCCTCGCCAGCGGGGGCAATAGATACGCAGTATTTT	CSVPSPAGAIDTQYF
14	many	TRBJ2-5	TRBV12-3/TRBV12-4	TRBD1	TGTGCCAGCAGCCCAGGGGGTCTAAAAGAGACCCAGTACTTC	CASSPGGLKETQYF
15	NA	TRBJ2-1	TRBV6-5	NA	TGTGCCAGCAGCAGAAGACTGGGAACTCGAAATGAGCAGTTCTTC	CASSRRLGTRNEQFF
17	many	TRBJ2-1	TRBV6-2/TRBV6-3	NA	TGTGCCAGCAGTGTCGCGTCCGTGGCAGACCCATACAATGAGCAGTTCTTC	CASSVASVADPYNEQFF
11	NA	TRBJ1-4	TRBV18	NA	TGTGCCAGCTCACCCGGGCACAAACTGTTTTTT	CASSPGHKLFF
15	NA	TRBJ1-5	TRBV7-2	NA	TGTGCCAGCAGCTTGGTTAGCAGGGAGGGACAGCCCCAGCATTTT	CASSLVSREGQPQHF
13	NA	TRBJ2-5	TRBV18	NA	TGTGCCAGCTCACTGGGAATAGAAGAGACCCAGTACTTC	CASSLGIEETQYF
16	few	TRBJ1-4	TRBV7-2	NA	TGTGCCAGCAGCACATCGGTCGGGACGGTAAATGAAAAACTGTTTTTT	CASSTSVGTVNEKLFF
15	few	TRBJ2-5	TRBV15	TRBD1	TGTGCCACCAGCAGGGGACAGGGGTCTTCGGAGACCCAGTACTTC	CATSRGQGSSETQYF
16	NA	TRBJ2-7	TRBV7-9	NA	TGTGCCAGCAGCTTAGGGTCGAAGGGACCCACCTACGAGCAGTACTTC	CASSLGSKGPTYEQYF
15	few	TRBJ1-4	TRBV19	TRBD1	TGTGCCAGCACCGGGACAGAGGGGCCGCTTGAAAAACTGTTTTTT	CASTGTEGPLEKLFF
12	NA	TRBJ2-7	TRBV18	NA	TGTGCCAGCTCACCAGGGAGATACGAGCAGTACTTC	CASSPGRYEQYF
16	many	TRBJ2-1	TRBV11-2	TRBD1	TGTGCCAGCAGCCTAAAAGGACAGGGGGCCTGGGATGAGCAGTTCTTC	CASSLKGQGAWDEQFF
12	NA	TRBJ2-3	TRBV5-1	TRBD1	TGCGCCAGCAGCTTGGAGGGGACAGTGCAGTATTTT	CASSLEGTVQYF